Listed here are 21 T cell receptor beta chains from one sample, sequenced in a study of early stage breast cancer tumors. TCRdb keeps only in-frame clones here, not all; method: immunoSEQ multiplex PCR. The sample carries fewer than 70,000 clones, over 65% recorded once. The sequencing sample was made of blood. These receptors were taken from a person in their thirties with breast cancer.

A single count supports this clone. V usage is TRBV28 and J usage is TRBJ2-4; 7 bases are shared with TRBD2. The CDR3 consists of 14 residues. V gave up 2 bases and J gave up 6 bases; unmatched junction bases: 4. Germline V gives CDR1 MDHEN, CDR2 SYDVKM. In nucleotides, the CDR3 is TGTGCCAGCAGTTTACGGGGAGGGGCAAACATTCAGTACTTC. Translated: CASSLRGGANIQYF.

The genes are TRBV27 and TRBJ2-1; 8 nucleotides line up with TRBD2. The CDR3 has 15 amino acids. The trim removed 2 bases at V and 6 bases at J, leaving 6 bases unmatched. Per germline, CDR1 MNHEY and CDR2 SMNVEV (reference sequence). The CDR3 sequence is CASSLAGLGVNEQFF. In DNA form, the CDR3 reads TGTGCCAGCAGTTTAGCGGGACTAGGAGTCAATGAGCAGTTCTTC.

The chain couples TRBV2 to TRBJ2-1; 9 bases map to TRBD2. Unmatched junction bases numbered 7, after V lost 2 bases and J lost 5 bases. Germline CDR1 reads SNHLY; CDR2 reads FYNNEI. The CDR3 length is 16 residues. CDR3 bases: TGTGCCAGCAGTGAACTGGGAGCGGGAGGCGACAATGAGCAGTTCTTC. Translated, it gives CASSELGAGGDNEQFF.

The J gene is TRBJ1-2, the V gene TRBV7-9, with D possibly being TRBD1 (5 bases). The CDR3 has 13 amino acids. V shed 4 bases and J shed 4 bases, with 10 bases lying between them. Per the germline V gene, CDR1 is SEHNR and CDR2 is FQNEAQ (reference sequence). The DNA for the CDR3 is TGTGCCAGCAGCTCCGACAGATCCTATGGCTACACCTTC. This encodes CASSSDRSYGYTF.

The CDR3 DNA is TGTGCCAGCAGCCCCCCCCGGACTACGAACACCGGGGAGCTGTTTTTT. It specifies CASSPPRTTNTGELFF. This rearrangement joins TRBV7-9 to TRBJ2-2; D may be TRBD2 (6 bases). The V gene's germline CDR1 is SEHNR and CDR2 FQNEAQ (reference sequence). The CDR3 contains 16 residues. V gave up 5 bases and J gave up 0 bases, with 13 bases separating them.

This chain uses TRBV15 with TRBJ1-1, with D perhaps TRBD1 (5 bases). Germline V gene lookup returns CDR1 LNHNV and CDR2 YYDKDF (reference sequence). The CDR3 covers 16 residues. Trimming took 0 bases from V and 1 from J, leaving 12 bases between them. CDR3: CATSRDREGRNTEAFF. CDR3 coding DNA: TGTGCCACCAGCAGAGACCGCGAGGGGAGGAACACTGAAGCTTTCTTT.

The chain couples TRBV18 to TRBJ1-3; tentatively, D is TRBD1 (6 bases). The germline V gene encodes CDR1 KGHSH and CDR2 LQKENI. The CDR3 sequence is 17 residues long. V gave up 3 bases and J gave up 1 base, with 16 bases separating them. The CDR3 sequence is CASSPSGGGGSGNTIYF. In DNA form, the CDR3 reads TGTGCCAGCTCACCCTCTGGAGGGGGTGGATCTGGAAACACCATATATTTT.

V usage is TRBV7-9 and J usage is TRBJ2-7; 7 bases match TRBD1. The CDR3 runs to 13 residues. Trimming took 7 bases from V and 2 from J; bases not matched to a gene: 5. Germline V lookup: CDR1 SEHNR, CDR2 FQNEAQ (reference sequence). The CDR3 nucleotides read TGTGCCAGCACCTGGGACAGCGCCTACGAGCAGTACTTC. Protein product: CASTWDSAYEQYF.

This chain connects TRBV4-1 to TRBJ1-1, with TRBD1 matching over 7 bases. Germline CDR1 MGHRA, CDR2 YSYEKL. V dropped 4 bases and J dropped 4; count of bases not matched to a gene: 9. There are 15 residues in the CDR3. CDR3 region: CASSLSRGPGTEAFF. CDR3 bases: TGCGCCAGCAGCCTGAGTAGGGGGCCGGGCACTGAAGCTTTCTTT.

The chain has TRBV2 and TRBJ2-1; D remains ambiguous. Germline loops: CDR1 SNHLY, CDR2 FYNNEI. The CDR3 spans 12 residues. The ends were cut back, 1 base at V and 10 bases at J, with 8 bases in the middle. CDR3 protein: CASSEGTGEQFF. The CDR3 DNA is TGTGCCAGCAGTGAAGGTACCGGAGAGCAGTTCTTC.

V and J are TRBV12-5 and TRBJ2-3; possibly TRBD2 for D (5 bases). The CDR3 loop spans 15 amino acids. Per germline, CDR1 LGHNT and CDR2 FRNRAP. Trimming cost V 7 bases and J 0 bases, with 14 bases left between them. CDR3 residues: CASAPTGLSTDTQYF. Written as DNA, the CDR3 is TGTGCTAGTGCCCCGACGGGATTGAGCACAGATACGCAGTATTTT.

The chain couples TRBV7-9 to TRBJ1-1; D is undetermined. Looked up from germline, CDR1 is SEHNR and CDR2 is FQNEAQ (reference sequence). This CDR3 has 10 residues. V dropped 6 bases and J dropped 5 bases, with 4 bases sitting between them. The CDR3 bases are TGTGCCAGCAGAGAGACTGAAGCTTTCTTT. This translates into CASRETEAFF.

The chain uses TRBV27 and TRBJ2-7; no firm D call. V was cut by 2 bases and J by 7 bases, with 12 bases left in between. Germline lookup yields CDR1 MNHEY and CDR2 SMNVEV (reference sequence). This CDR3 is 13 amino acids long. The CDR3 nucleotides read TGTGCCAGCAGTTTAAAGGGCTGGAAGGAGCAGTACTTC. This gives the protein CASSLKGWKEQYF.

The chain has TRBV11-2 and TRBJ1-1, with no clear D. The CDR3 loop spans 15 amino acids. The germline V gene encodes CDR1 SGHAT and CDR2 FQNNGV. With 1 base removed from V and 4 bases from J, the gap between germline ends came to 13 bases. Here the CDR3 reads CASSLGSTAGTEAFF. As DNA, the CDR3 is TGTGCCAGCAGCTTAGGATCCACAGCTGGCACTGAAGCTTTCTTT.

This clone occurred once. The rearrangement joins TRBV7-2 to TRBJ2-3; D ambiguous. This CDR3 region has 14 residues. Trimming took 5 bases from V and 4 from J, leaving 13 bases between them. The V gene's germline CDR1 is SGHTA and CDR2 FQGNSA. In DNA form, the CDR3 reads TGTGCCAGCAGCCAAGGTATCGGCGCAGATACGCAGTATTTT. This codes for CASSQGIGADTQYF.

The chain links TRBV19 to TRBJ2-2; TRBD2 matches at 16 bases. The CDR3 runs 20 residues. Germline values: CDR1 LNHDA, CDR2 SQIVND (reference sequence). Germline trimming cut 3 bases from V and 0 bases from J; bases unmatched to any gene: 7. The chain's CDR3 is CASSIRGLAGGGPNTGELFF. The CDR3 DNA reads TGTGCCAGTAGTATTAGGGGACTAGCGGGAGGGGGTCCGAACACCGGGGAGCTGTTTTTT.

There are a few counts of this clone. V is TRBV27 and J is TRBJ2-1; 11 bases are a match to TRBD2. Germline assignment: CDR1 MNHEY and CDR2 SMNVEV (reference sequence). V shed 4 bases and J 9 bases; nucleotides not matched to a gene: 14. This CDR3 comprises 17 residues. In DNA form, the CDR3 reads TGTGCCAGCAGTTGGTGGACCGGGACTAGCGGACGGGTTGAGCAGTTCTTC. Its translation: CASSWWTGTSGRVEQFF.

The V call is TRBV21-1, the J call TRBJ2-1; the table's D gene call, TRBD1, was not cross checked with the DNA. TRBV21-1 is flagged as a pseudogene. This CDR3 spans 15 amino acids. Written as DNA, the CDR3 is TGTGCCAGCAGCTCCCGACAGGGTCCCCACAATGAGCAGTTCTTC. Protein sequence: CASSSRQGPHNEQFF.

The gene calls are TRBV5-4 and TRBJ2-2; TRBD2 might be the D (5 bases). Trimming took off 1 base at V and 4 bases at J, with 14 bases between the two ends. The CDR3 runs 16 residues. From germline, CDR1 is SGHNT and CDR2 YYREEE (reference sequence). CDR3 coding DNA: TGTGCCAGCAGCTTGTCCCCGGTCGGACTCACCGGGGAGCTGTTTTTT. Amino acid sequence: CASSLSPVGLTGELFF.

This clone was counted between two and nine times. The chain links TRBV27 to TRBJ1-1, with D possibly matching TRBD1 (6 bases). CDR3 length: 15 residues. Germline CDR1 and CDR2: MNHEY and SMNVEV (reference sequence). The V end was cut by 4 bases, the J end by 1 base, with 13 bases between. CDR3 DNA sequence: TGTGCCAGCAGTTCTAACAGGGTTCCGAACACTGAAGCTTTCTTT. It is translated as CASSSNRVPNTEAFF.

This chain connects TRBV27 to TRBJ2-1; D assignment may be TRBD1 or TRBD2 (5 bases each). CDR3 length equals 16 residues. CDR1 is MNHEY and CDR2 is SMNVEV in the germline V gene (reference sequence). Trimming cost V 4 bases and J 5 bases, with 18 bases left between them. DNA for the CDR3: TGTGCCAGCAGTTATGGGCCCGGGACGGGCCACAATGAGCAGTTCTTC. It translates to CASSYGPGTGHNEQFF.